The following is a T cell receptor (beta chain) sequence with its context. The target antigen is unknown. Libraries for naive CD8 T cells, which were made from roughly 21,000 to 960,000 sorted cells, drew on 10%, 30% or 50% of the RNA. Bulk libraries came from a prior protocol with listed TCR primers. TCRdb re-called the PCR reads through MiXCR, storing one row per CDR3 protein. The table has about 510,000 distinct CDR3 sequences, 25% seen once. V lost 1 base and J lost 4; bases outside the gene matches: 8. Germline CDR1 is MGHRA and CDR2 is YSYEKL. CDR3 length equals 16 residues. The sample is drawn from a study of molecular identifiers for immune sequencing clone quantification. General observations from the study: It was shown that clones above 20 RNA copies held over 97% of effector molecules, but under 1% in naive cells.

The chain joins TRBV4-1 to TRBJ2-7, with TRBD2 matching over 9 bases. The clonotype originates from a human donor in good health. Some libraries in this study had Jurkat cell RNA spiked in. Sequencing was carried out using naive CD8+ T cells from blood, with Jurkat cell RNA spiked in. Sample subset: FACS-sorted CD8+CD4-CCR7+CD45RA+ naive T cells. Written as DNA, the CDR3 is TGCGCCAGCAGCCAAGGACTAGCGGCAGGGGGTTACGAGCAGTACTTC. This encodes CASSQGLAAGGYEQYF.